Below, one TCR beta chain is given with its context. Its antigen is not identified. The sample originates from a study of T cells in Graves' hyperthyroidism and ophthalmopathy. Study-level points and caveats: Peripheral blood also featured most of the thyroid clonotypes expanded above 0.001.

TCR beta CDR3 sequences were amplified from RNA transcripts. A first-round RT-PCR of the TCR CDR3 used the HTBI primer set. MiXCR, run by TCRdb on the multiplex PCR reads, gives a single entry per CDR3 protein. The repertoire holds approximately 690,000 distinct CDR3 sequences, less than 25% seen once, with 34% in the top ten. This CDR3 region has 17 residues. Germline V gives CDR1 SEHNR, CDR2 FQNEAQ (reference sequence). J was trimmed by 6 bases and V by 1 base; bases with no gene match: 11. The chain uses TRBV7-9 and TRBJ1-5; 8 nucleotides match TRBD1. The sample taken for sequencing was blood. The clonotype comes from a man younger than 45 with Graves' ophthalmopathy. CDR3 region: CASSLGRARGLSQPQHF. For the CDR3, the DNA is TGTGCCAGCAGCTTAGGTCGGGCCAGGGGGCTTAGTCAGCCCCAGCATTTT.